This T cell receptor (beta chain) was retrieved from a study of T cell responses to AZD1222 COVID-19 vaccine listed by TCRdb under 2021. About the investigation overall: AZD1222 recipients with second doses at about 4 weeks or about 12 weeks were pooled, because spike-specific TCR depth and breadth did not differ between schedules. TCR sequencing covered more than 230 trial participants: 200 to 210 given two doses of AZD1222 and 26 given two doses of MenACWY control vaccine. Enrollment into the trials was organized by age into subgroups of 18-55, 56-69 and 70-plus years, and those subgroups contained approximately 150, 30 and 60 TCR-sequenced participants, respectively. Broader findings and caveats from the paper: Participants were mostly white British and included more females than males, and it was suggested by the authors that clonal diversity may have been underestimated. Epitopes outside the regions mutated in the B.1.351 and B.1.1.7 variants were reportedly recognized by nearly half of the unique spike-specific TCRs. No day 14 peak-response samples were available, so repertoires were characterized only after the peak T cell response. Only five or six AZD1222 recipients were SARS-CoV-2 seropositive at baseline, limiting conclusions about previously exposed vaccinees. Vaccine-associated CD4 TCRs spanned the whole spike protein, with dominant responses in regions 160-218 and 743-854. In the small 56-69-year group, the increase in depth fell short of significance, most likely because of low power. After two AZD1222 doses, spike-specific TCR breadth and depth were significantly higher than at day 0 and than in MenACWY recipients.

About this clone itself: Its recognized antigen is unknown. No much larger clone exists at a distance of one base, and base qualities are not known.

The meaning of the sample's time point label: baseline before first vaccination. Vaccinee samples came from UK trials COV001 and COV002, including a single-blind randomized controlled phase 2/3 trial of AZD1222 (ChAdOx1 nCoV-19) in healthy adults. Trial participant PBMC samples were collected at day 0 and day 28 after the second dose for TCRbeta chain sequencing. The CDR3 regions of human TCRbeta chains were analyzed by immunosequencing. Processing in the source paper ran as follows. Repertoire TCRs were matched against a reference library of SARS-CoV-2-specific TCRs generated with the MIRA antigen-specificity platform. Breadth meant the fraction of unique TCRs that were SARS-CoV-2-associated, whereas depth meant the fraction of total T cells that were SARS-CoV-2-associated. Using the MIRA data, every spike-specific TCR was mapped to the spike region that the TCR reacted to and assigned to either a CD4 or a CD8 class. Log10-transformed breadth and depth values were compared by one-way ANOVA with Sidak's multiple comparisons tests. TCRdb retrieved this table from immuneACCESS and kept in-frame rearrangements only. Not all clones are present; in checked studies, unresolved V genes account for under half, and no reason is known for the remainder. V, J and clone size reflect that table, while D and trimming were determined from the DNA. The sample yields about 92,000 clones; approximately 91% were counted once. The ten top clones hold about 24% of the sample.

Source: peripheral blood, taken on day 0 of AZD1222 vaccination. The sequence was collected from an adult in good health.

In nucleotides, the sequence is TGTGCCAGCAGTCCAGAAGGAGGAGAAAATCAGCCCCAGCATTTT. This gives the protein CASSPEGGENQPQHF. Recombination joined TRBV4-2 with TRBJ1-5; the D gene is not confidently resolved. From the cysteine through the phenylalanine, the CDR3 covers 15 amino acids. The DNA shown is the 45-base CDR3, in frame from base 1. The junction carries 16 bases between V and J, which are trimmed by 6 bases and 4 bases respectively. The CDR1 and CDR2 encoded by the germline V gene are LGHNA and YNFKEQ.